Shown below are 24 T cell receptor beta chains from a single sample sequenced in a study of radiotherapy plus CTLA-4 blockade in lung cancer. Produced via immunoSEQ multiplex PCR; TCRdb's table is partial and in-frame only. This table has some 110,000 clones, more than 75% appearing once. Material: peripheral blood, obtained from a patient treated with radiotherapy plus ipilimumab. The receptors here all came from a human donor with non-small cell lung cancer that progressed on radiotherapy plus ipilimumab. Some clones in this sample may be carry-over from other donors' samples.

This chain joins TRBV6-1 and TRBJ2-2; weak D call: TRBD2 (5 bases). The CDR3 is 13 amino acids. Looked up from germline, CDR1 is MNHNS and CDR2 is SASEGT. With 6 bases removed from V and 2 bases from J, the gap between germline ends came to 7 bases. CDR3 nucleotide sequence: TGTGCCAGCAGGGACTCAAACACCGGGGAGCTGTTTTTT. This sequence encodes CASRDSNTGELFF.

The rearrangement uses TRBV28 and TRBJ1-2; no firm D call. Trimming cost V 1 base and J 8 bases, with 8 bases left between them. CDR1 is MDHEN, CDR2 SYDVKM, per germline. The CDR3 consists of 12 residues. The CDR3 reads CASSLLGFGYTF. CDR3 coding DNA: TGTGCCAGCAGTTTATTGGGTTTCGGCTACACCTTC.

The chain has TRBV5-6 and TRBJ2-3, with 7 bases that match TRBD2. The CDR3 has 16 amino acids. The germline gives CDR1 SGHDT, CDR2 YYEEEE. After removal of 1 base from V and 2 bases from J, the junction contained 7 bases not matched to a gene. DNA for the CDR3: TGTGCCAGCAGCTTGCTTGCCGGGGGGAACACAGATACGCAGTATTTT. It is translated as CASSLLAGGNTDTQYF.

V and J are TRBV5-1 and TRBJ2-3, with TRBD1 matching over 8 bases. The CDR3 is 15 residues long. Germline-derived CDR1 and CDR2 are SGHRS and YFSETQ. The V gene end was trimmed by 4 bases and the J gene end by 0 bases; junction bases not matched to a gene: 4. The CDR3 region has the DNA TGCGCCAGCAGCGTGGGACAGGCTAGCACAGATACGCAGTATTTT. Its protein product is CASSVGQASTDTQYF.

This clone was detected only once. The J gene is TRBJ1-2, the V gene TRBV18, with D tentatively TRBD1 (6 bases). Germline CDR1 reads KGHSH; CDR2 reads LQKENI. The CDR3 covers 14 residues. The V end lost 2 bases, the J end lost 8 bases, and 15 bases lay between the germline ends. CDR3 sequence: CASSPGRGPRGYTF. DNA of the CDR3: TGTGCCAGCTCACCAGGTCGGGGGCCGCGGGGCTACACCTTC.

V usage is TRBV7-8 and J usage is TRBJ2-1; 8 bases align to TRBD2. The germline CDR1 and CDR2 sequences are SGHVS and FQNEAQ. Unmatched junction bases numbered 11, after V lost 1 base and J lost 9 bases. This CDR3 is 16 amino acids long. CDR3 nucleotide sequence: TGTGCCAGCAGCTTAGGGGCACTAGCGGCCAGGGGTGAGCAGTTCTTC. It specifies CASSLGALAARGEQFF.

J is TRBJ2-5 and V is TRBV5-1, with D perhaps matching TRBD2 (7 bases). The CDR3 sequence is 14 residues long. The V end was cut by 4 bases, the J end by 5 bases, with 15 bases between. The germline V gene has CDR1 SGHRS and CDR2 YFSETQ. The CDR3: CASSTEGGGETQYF. Written as DNA, the CDR3 is TGCGCCAGCAGCACCGAAGGGGGAGGGGAGACCCAGTACTTC. The full variable domain, its missing parts supplied by reference TRBV5-1 and TRBJ2-5, is KAGVTQTPRYLIKTRGQQVTLSCSPISGHRSVSWYQQTPGQGLQFLFEYFSETQRNKGNFPGRFSGRQFSNSRSEMNVSTLELGDSALYLCASSTEGGGETQYFGPGTRLLVL.

The chain is built from TRBV7-2 and TRBJ2-2; 7 nucleotides align to TRBD1. Germline values: CDR1 SGHTA, CDR2 FQGNSA. The V and J ends lost 5 bases and 5 bases, in that order; junction bases with no gene match: 8. This CDR3 is built from 15 residues. The CDR3 nucleotides are TGTGCCAGCAGCCAAGGGGGCGCCGTGACCGGGGAGCTGTTTTTT. Translating gives CASSQGGAVTGELFF.

The chain employs TRBV7-2 and TRBJ1-5, with 10 bases fitting TRBD1. CDR1 and CDR2 from the germline V gene are SGHTA and FQGNSA. The CDR3 consists of 15 residues. Losses at the gene ends were 4 bases for V and 4 bases for J; bases not matched to a gene: 4. CDR3 sequence: CASSSGQGNNQPQHF. DNA of the CDR3: TGTGCCAGCAGCTCGGGACAGGGGAATAATCAGCCCCAGCATTTT. The full variable domain, in which reference TRBV7-2 and TRBJ1-5 provide the parts outside the CDR3, is GAGVSQSPSNKVTEKGKDVELRCDPISGHTALYWYRQSLGQGLEFLIYFQGNSAPDKSGLPSDRFSAERTGGSVSTLTIQRTQQEDSAVYLCASSSGQGNNQPQHFGDGTRLSIL.

The chain employs TRBV10-3 and TRBJ1-4; 7 bases fit TRBD1. The CDR3 runs 14 residues. Trimming at V came to 11 bases and at J to 3 bases, leaving 9 bases not matched to a gene. Germline lookup yields CDR1 ENHRY and CDR2 SYGVKD. The CDR3 sequence is CAVSRGGPNEKLFF. In nucleotides, the CDR3 is TGTGCCGTATCACGAGGGGGCCCTAATGAAAAACTGTTTTTT.

In this sample, this clone turned up once. The genes are TRBV6-1 and TRBJ2-5; D gene unclear. The CDR3 runs 14 residues. Germline lookup yields CDR1 MNHNS and CDR2 SASEGT. The V and J ends lost 6 bases and 1 base respectively, with 12 bases between them. The CDR3 reads CASSFRTVQETQYF. CDR3 coding DNA: TGTGCCAGCAGCTTTAGGACGGTCCAAGAGACCCAGTACTTC.

This clone was seen just once. The CDR3 nucleotides read TGCGCCAGCAGCCAAGGGACATTGAGCACCGGGGAGCTGTTTTTT. Its translation is CASSQGTLSTGELFF. The rearrangement joins TRBV4-1 to TRBJ2-2; D possibly corresponds to TRBD1 (5 bases). The germline V gene encodes CDR1 MGHRA and CDR2 YSYEKL. V lost 1 base to trimming and J lost 4 bases, with 10 bases between them. The CDR3 spans 15 residues.

The chain links TRBV18 to TRBJ2-7; perhaps TRBD2 as D (6 bases). Trimming stripped 0 bases from V and 4 bases from J, with 10 bases between. The CDR3 totals 14 residues. CDR1 and CDR2 (germline): KGHSH, LQKENI. The CDR3 DNA is TGTGCCAGCTCACCACCCGCGGGATTATACGAGCAGTACTTC. This codes for CASSPPAGLYEQYF.

V usage is TRBV9 and J usage is TRBJ2-3; 10 nucleotides align to TRBD1. After removal of 4 bases from V and 5 bases from J, the junction contained 10 bases not matched to a gene. The CDR3 extends over 16 amino acids. CDR1 is SGDLS and CDR2 is YYNGEE in the germline V gene. In nucleotides, the CDR3 is TGTGCCAGCAGCTCCCCAACGGACAGGGGGGGAGATACGCAGTATTTT. Translated, it gives CASSSPTDRGGDTQYF.

This chain uses TRBV7-6 with TRBJ1-3, with D possibly TRBD1 on 6 matching bases. This CDR3 is 19 amino acids long. Germline V CDR1 and CDR2: SGHVS, FNYEAQ. The V and J ends lost 5 bases and 0 bases respectively, with 23 bases between them. The CDR3 is CASSPQPGTRYTSGNTIYF. CDR3 DNA sequence: TGTGCCAGCAGCCCTCAGCCCGGGACACGGTATACCTCTGGAAACACCATATATTTT.

J is TRBJ2-6 and V is TRBV5-1; 9 bases line up with TRBD1. This CDR3 is 17 amino acids long. V shed 4 bases, J shed 4 bases, and the junction held 9 bases outside the gene matches. Germline values: CDR1 SGHRS, CDR2 YFSETQ. CDR3 in DNA: TGCGCCAGCAGCCCACTACAGGGGGCAACGGGGGCCAACGTCCTGACTTTC. Protein: CASSPLQGATGANVLTF.

The chain employs TRBV11-1 and TRBJ2-2; 10 bases align to TRBD2. Germline V gives CDR1 SGHAT, CDR2 FQDESV (reference sequence). The CDR3 consists of 17 residues. The V and J ends lost 1 base and 0 bases, in that order; junction bases with no gene match: 2. This CDR3 is CASSLGTSGSNTGELFF. CDR3 coding DNA: TGTGCCAGCAGCTTAGGGACTAGCGGATCGAACACCGGGGAGCTGTTTTTT.

V is TRBV5-1 and J is TRBJ2-3; D might be TRBD1 (5 bases). Trimming took 6 bases from V and 2 from J, leaving 13 bases between them. Germline CDR1 and CDR2: SGHRS and YFSETQ. The CDR3 length is 14 residues. The chain's CDR3 is CASIRTGSTDTQYF. CDR3 sequence (DNA): TGCGCCAGCATACGAACAGGATCCACAGATACGCAGTATTTT.

This chain uses TRBV19 with TRBJ2-1; 14 positions agree with TRBD2. CDR3 length equals 17 residues. V was clipped by 3 bases and J by 6 bases; unmatched bases: 7. CDR1 is LNHDA, CDR2 SQIVND, per germline (reference sequence). CDR3 coding DNA: TGTGCCAGTAGTATCCACCCCGGGACTAGCGGGGGCAATGAGCAGTTCTTC. Encoded protein: CASSIHPGTSGGNEQFF.

The chain is built from TRBV5-6 and TRBJ2-5; D perhaps matches TRBD2 (6 bases). This CDR3 is built from 15 residues. Trimming took off 4 bases at V and 5 bases at J, with 18 bases between the two ends. The germline gives CDR1 SGHDT, CDR2 YYEEEE. The CDR3 DNA sequence: TGTGCCAGCAGCCCGGCGTGGGTGCGGGGTGAGACCCAGTACTTC. This encodes CASSPAWVRGETQYF.

The chain couples TRBV7-9 to TRBJ2-1; D not certain. Per germline, CDR1 SEHNR and CDR2 FQNEAQ (reference sequence). This CDR3 is 13 amino acids long. Trimming stripped 1 base from V and 0 bases from J, with 1 base between. The CDR3, as DNA: TGTGCCAGCAGCTTAGGCTCCTACAATGAGCAGTTCTTC. Amino acids: CASSLGSYNEQFF. Complete variable domain (other parts from reference TRBV7-9 and TRBJ2-1): DTGVSQNPRHKITKRGQNVTFRCDPISEHNRLYWYRQTLGQGPEFLTYFQNEAQLEKSRLLSDRFSAERPKGSFSTLEIQRTEQGDSAMYLCASSLGSYNEQFFGPGTRLTVL.

V and J are TRBV6-1 and TRBJ2-7, with TRBD1 matching 7 bases. The germline CDR1 and CDR2 sequences are MNHNS and SASEGT. The CDR3 consists of 13 residues. The junction had 7 bases not matched to a gene; V was cut back by 7 bases and J by 4 bases. The CDR3 loop is CASKTGNWYEQYF. CDR3 coding DNA: TGTGCCAGCAAGACAGGGAACTGGTACGAGCAGTACTTC.

The V gene is TRBV6-5, the J gene TRBJ2-7; D is ambiguous. The CDR3 is made up of 13 amino acids. The germline V gene has CDR1 MNHEY and CDR2 SVGAGI. V lost 2 bases to trimming and J lost 3 bases, with 8 bases between them. The CDR3 loop reads CASSYGDLYEQYF. In nucleotides, the CDR3 is TGTGCCAGCAGTTACGGGGATCTCTACGAGCAGTACTTC.

The V gene is TRBV6-5, the J gene TRBJ1-2; D remains ambiguous. This CDR3 is built from 16 residues. The germline V gene has CDR1 MNHEY and CDR2 SVGAGI. The V gene lost 2 bases and the J gene lost 4 bases, with 17 bases spanning the gap. The CDR3 spells CASSYQAGDLGYGYTF. CDR3 nucleotide sequence: TGTGCCAGCAGTTACCAGGCCGGGGATTTAGGCTATGGCTACACCTTC.